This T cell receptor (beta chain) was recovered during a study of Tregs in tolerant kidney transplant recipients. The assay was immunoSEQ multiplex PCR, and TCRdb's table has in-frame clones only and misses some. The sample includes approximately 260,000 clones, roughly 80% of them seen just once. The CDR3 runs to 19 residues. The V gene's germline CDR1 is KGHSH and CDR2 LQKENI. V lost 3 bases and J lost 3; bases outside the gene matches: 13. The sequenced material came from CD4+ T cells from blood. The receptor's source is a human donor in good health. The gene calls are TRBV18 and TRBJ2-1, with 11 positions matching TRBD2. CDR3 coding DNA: TGTGCCAGCTCACCTACCAACCGACCTACTAGCGGGGGCTACAATGAGCAGTTCTTC. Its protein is CASSPTNRPTSGGYNEQFF.